Here is one TCR beta chain with its context. Antigen unknown. V shed 0 bases, J shed 5 bases, and the junction held 7 bases outside the gene matches. The CDR3 totals 16 residues. CDR1 and CDR2 (germline): MNHEY, SVGAGI. This sample was taken from a study of cytomegalovirus exposure and HLA in healthy donors. Primers: 60 Vbeta forward and 13 Jbeta reverse. Study processing details: In a later analysis, 80 million to 100 million unique TCR beta chains included roughly 11 million shared by two or more donors. Repertoires were generated with immunoSEQ multiplex PCR, while TCRdb's copy carries only in-frame clones and drops some. For V, J and clone size, that table is used; D and trimming come from the DNA. The repertoire includes around 190,000 clones, roughly 85% of them detected once, and under 0.9% sits in the top ten. Study results and caveats: In a later analysis, donors in an Asian-associated ancestry cluster reportedly had fewer N-insertions in productive TCRs than the cohort mean. Researchers had no immune exposure information except CMV serostatus available.

The specimen was PBMCs. The gene calls are TRBV6-5 and TRBJ2-7; 10 nucleotides match TRBD2. This receptor was taken from a woman aged 40-49 years in good health and CMV-seronegative. In DNA, the CDR3 is TGTGCCAGCAGTTACTCGAATAGCGGGGGGCGGCACGAGCAGTACTTC. Its protein product is CASSYSNSGGRHEQYF.